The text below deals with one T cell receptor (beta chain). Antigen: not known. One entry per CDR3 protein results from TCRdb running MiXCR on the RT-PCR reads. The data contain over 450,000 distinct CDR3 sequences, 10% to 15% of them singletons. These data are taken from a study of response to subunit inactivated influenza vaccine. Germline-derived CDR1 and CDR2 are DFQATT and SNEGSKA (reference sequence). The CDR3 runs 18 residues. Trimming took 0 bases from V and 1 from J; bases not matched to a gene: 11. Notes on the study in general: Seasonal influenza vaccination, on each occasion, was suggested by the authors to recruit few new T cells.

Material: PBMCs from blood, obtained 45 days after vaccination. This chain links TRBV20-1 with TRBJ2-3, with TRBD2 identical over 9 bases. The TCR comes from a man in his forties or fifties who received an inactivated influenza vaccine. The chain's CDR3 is CSARDLTSGPKGTDTQYF. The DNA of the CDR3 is TGCAGTGCTAGAGATTTAACTAGCGGGCCCAAGGGCACAGATACGCAGTATTTT.